The 9 T cell receptor beta chains in this list originate from one sample, sequenced in a study of cytomegalovirus exposure and HLA in healthy donors. This table comes from immunoSEQ multiplex PCR, and its TCRdb copy is limited to in-frame clones, with some not included. The sample holds about 240,000 clones, roughly 86% seen once. Sequenced sample: PBMCs. The source is a woman between 25 and 40 years old in good health and CMV-seropositive.

The chain is built from TRBV6-1 and TRBJ2-5, with a tentative D call TRBD2 (5 bases). Germline CDR1 MNHNS, CDR2 SASEGT. V was clipped by 2 bases and J by 3 bases, with 13 bases between them. CDR3 length: 15 amino acids. The CDR3 region is CASSESDYLEETQYF. DNA for the CDR3: TGTGCCAGCAGTGAATCAGACTACCTGGAAGAGACCCAGTACTTC.

The chain carries TRBV27 and TRBJ1-1; no reliable D call. V dropped 6 bases and J dropped 0 bases, with 11 bases sitting between them. This CDR3 is 14 amino acids long. Per germline, CDR1 MNHEY and CDR2 SMNVEV (reference sequence). The CDR3 bases are TGTGCCAGCAGGGAGTTCCAGATGAACACTGAAGCTTTCTTT. Protein product: CASREFQMNTEAFF.

The V and J genes are TRBV27 and TRBJ1-5; TRBD1 aligns across 7 bases. The CDR3 is made up of 13 amino acids. The V and J ends lost 5 bases and 4 bases, in that order; junction bases with no gene match: 2. The germline V gene encodes CDR1 MNHEY and CDR2 SMNVEV (reference sequence). Here the CDR3 DNA reads TGTGCCAGCAGTGGGGGACAGAATCAGCCCCAGCATTTT. This encodes CASSGGQNQPQHF.

The chain employs TRBV7-6 and TRBJ1-1; 8 bases fit TRBD1. Germline loops: CDR1 SGHVS, CDR2 FNYEAQ. The V and J ends lost 2 bases and 1 base, in that order; junction bases with no gene match: 3. This CDR3 is built from 15 residues. CDR3 residues: CASSLSQGANTEAFF. The CDR3 DNA reads TGTGCCAGCAGCTTAAGTCAGGGGGCGAACACTGAAGCTTTCTTT.

This chain uses TRBV9 with TRBJ1-2; D uncertain. V dropped 3 bases and J dropped 4 bases, with 10 bases sitting between them. Germline values: CDR1 SGDLS, CDR2 YYNGEE. This CDR3 region has 13 residues. The CDR3, as DNA: TGTGCCAGCAGCGCCACAGATGTCTATGGCTACACCTTC. Amino acid sequence: CASSATDVYGYTF.

The chain carries TRBV19 and TRBJ2-3, with D unresolved. CDR3 size: 14 residues. CDR1 is LNHDA and CDR2 is SQIVND in the germline V gene (reference sequence). Trimming cost V 5 bases and J 5 bases, with 14 bases left between them. The CDR3 is CASSVPGIGDTQYF. In DNA, the CDR3 is TGTGCCAGTAGTGTACCCGGTATCGGAGATACGCAGTATTTT.

Here the CDR3 DNA reads TGTGCCAGCAGCTTAGCGCACGGCGGGTACTATGGCTACACCTTC. Translated: CASSLAHGGYYGYTF. V gene TRBV7-9 combines with J gene TRBJ1-2; D is unclear. The germline V and J ends were trimmed by 0 bases and 3 bases, with 11 bases remaining between them. Per germline, CDR1 SEHNR and CDR2 FQNEAQ (reference sequence). This CDR3 has 15 amino acids.

The chain recombines TRBV2 with TRBJ1-1; 10 bases align to TRBD1. The germline gives CDR1 SNHLY, CDR2 FYNNEI. This CDR3 spans 13 amino acids. The V and J ends lost 7 bases and 7 bases, in that order; junction bases with no gene match: 6. The CDR3 spells CASTVGQGGEAFF. Here the CDR3 DNA reads TGTGCCAGCACTGTAGGACAGGGGGGTGAAGCTTTCTTT.

The chain's CDR3 is CASPNTPEGPSEKLFF. CDR3 nucleotides: TGTGCCAGCCCGAATACCCCGGAGGGACCCAGTGAAAAACTGTTTTTT. V is TRBV6-4 and J is TRBJ1-4; a weak D match, TRBD1 (5 bases). V was clipped by 8 bases and J by 7 bases, with 23 bases between them. Germline V gene data show CDR1 as MRHNA and CDR2 as SNTAGT. The CDR3 contains 16 residues.